This T cell receptor beta chain was observed in a study of neurological immune-mediated disorders. Study overall: Multiple sclerosis patients numbered roughly 35, with some 31 relapsing-remitting and 3 secondary progressive.

This clonotype has a count of ten or more. The antigen is unknown. The CDR3 runs to 14 residues. Trimming at V came to 4 bases and at J to 2 bases, leaving 6 bases not matched to a gene. Germline V gives CDR1 SQVTM, CDR2 ANQGSEA. Regarding the study as a whole: Patients with HTLV-1-associated myelopathy had the highest level of TCR clonal expansion, whereas patients with multiple sclerosis had the lowest level, falling beneath the level found in healthy controls.

TCRdb re-analysed the 5' RACE reads in MiXCR, keeping a single row per CDR3 protein. The sample holds tens of thousands of distinct CDR3 sequences, 4% seen once. Sorted libraries were made with some 1 million CD4+ or CD8+ T cells. The chain employs TRBV29-1 and TRBJ2-7; 9 nucleotides match TRBD1. The sequenced sample was CD4+ T cells from blood. The sequence was obtained from a woman between 35 and 50 years old with multiple sclerosis. The CDR3 sequence: CSVGRGTGTYEQYF. Here the CDR3 DNA reads TGCAGCGTTGGGAGGGGGACAGGGACCTACGAGCAGTACTTC.